The T cell receptor beta chain under discussion was sequenced for a study of T cells in Graves' hyperthyroidism and ophthalmopathy. The V gene's germline CDR1 is KGHDR and CDR2 SFDVKD. The CDR3 is 15 amino acids. Germline trimming cut 3 bases from V and 3 bases from J; bases unmatched to any gene: 4. RNA transcripts gave rise to amplified TCR beta CDR3 regions. First-round RT-PCR with HTBI primers amplified the TCR CDR3 region. TCRdb reprocessed the multiplex PCR reads with MiXCR, giving one entry per CDR3 protein. The sample has a few hundred thousand distinct CDR3 sequences; more than 45% are singletons. Notes on this clonotype: The antigen remains undetermined.

Study conclusions and caveats: Ophthalmopathy was distinguished from stable hyperthyroidism by 13 V-J signatures.

This rearrangement joins TRBV24-1 to TRBJ2-3; 8 bases fit TRBD1. This receptor was obtained from a woman between 18 and 29 years old with Graves' hyperthyroidism. The specimen was peripheral blood or thyroid tissue (not recorded which). CDR3 loop: CATSDPGGATDTQYF. The CDR3 bases are TGTGCCACCAGTGATCCAGGGGGCGCGACAGATACGCAGTATTTT.